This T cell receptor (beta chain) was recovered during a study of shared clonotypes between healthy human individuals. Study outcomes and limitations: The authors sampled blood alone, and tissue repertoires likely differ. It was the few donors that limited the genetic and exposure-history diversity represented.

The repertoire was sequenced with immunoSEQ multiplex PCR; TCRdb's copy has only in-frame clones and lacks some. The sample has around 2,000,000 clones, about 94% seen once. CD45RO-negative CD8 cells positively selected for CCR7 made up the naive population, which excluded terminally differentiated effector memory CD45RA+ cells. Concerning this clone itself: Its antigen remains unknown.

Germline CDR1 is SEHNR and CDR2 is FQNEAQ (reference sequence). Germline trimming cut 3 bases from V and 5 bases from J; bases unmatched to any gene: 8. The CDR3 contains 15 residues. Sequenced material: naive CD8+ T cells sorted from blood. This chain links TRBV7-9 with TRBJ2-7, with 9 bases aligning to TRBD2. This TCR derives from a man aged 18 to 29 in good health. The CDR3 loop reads CASSFWREGLHEQYF. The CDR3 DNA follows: TGTGCCAGCAGCTTTTGGCGGGAGGGTCTCCACGAGCAGTACTTC.